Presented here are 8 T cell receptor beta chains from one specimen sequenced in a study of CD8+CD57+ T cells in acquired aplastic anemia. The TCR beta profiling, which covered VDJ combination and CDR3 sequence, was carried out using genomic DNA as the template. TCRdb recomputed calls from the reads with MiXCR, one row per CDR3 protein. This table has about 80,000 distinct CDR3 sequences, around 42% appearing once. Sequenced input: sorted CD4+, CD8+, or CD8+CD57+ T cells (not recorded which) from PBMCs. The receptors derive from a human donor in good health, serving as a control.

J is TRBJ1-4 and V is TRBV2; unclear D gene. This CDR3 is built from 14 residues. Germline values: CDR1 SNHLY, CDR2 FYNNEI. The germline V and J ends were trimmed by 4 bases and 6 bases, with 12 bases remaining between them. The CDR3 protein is CASSGNSWYEKLFF. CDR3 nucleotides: TGTGCCAGCAGTGGAAACAGTTGGTATGAAAAACTGTTTTTT.

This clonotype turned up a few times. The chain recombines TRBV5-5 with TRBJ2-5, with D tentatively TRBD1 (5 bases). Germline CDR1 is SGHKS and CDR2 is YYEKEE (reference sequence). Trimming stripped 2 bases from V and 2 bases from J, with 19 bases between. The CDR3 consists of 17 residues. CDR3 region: CASSFQGTGSPQETQYF. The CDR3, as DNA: TGTGCCAGCAGCTTTCAGGGAACAGGCTCACCTCAAGAGACCCAGTACTTC.

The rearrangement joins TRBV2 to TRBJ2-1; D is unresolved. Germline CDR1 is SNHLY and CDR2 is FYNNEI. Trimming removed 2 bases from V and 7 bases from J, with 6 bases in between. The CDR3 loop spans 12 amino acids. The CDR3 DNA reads TGTGCCAGCAGTGAAAGGGTTAATGAGCAGTTCTTC. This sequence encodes CASSERVNEQFF.

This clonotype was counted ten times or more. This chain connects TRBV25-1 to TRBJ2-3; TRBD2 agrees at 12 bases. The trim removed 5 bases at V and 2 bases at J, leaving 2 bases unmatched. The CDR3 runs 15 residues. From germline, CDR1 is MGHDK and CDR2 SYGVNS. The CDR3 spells CASSLAGGNTDTQYF. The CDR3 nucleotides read TGTGCCAGCAGTCTAGCGGGAGGGAACACAGATACGCAGTATTTT.

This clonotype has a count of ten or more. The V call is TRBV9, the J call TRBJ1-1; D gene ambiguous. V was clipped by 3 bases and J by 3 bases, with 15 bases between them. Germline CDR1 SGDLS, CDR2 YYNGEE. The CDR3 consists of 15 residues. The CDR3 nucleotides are TGTGCCAGCAGCGATGGGCCAGATGGGTACACTGAAGCTTTCTTT. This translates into CASSDGPDGYTEAFF.

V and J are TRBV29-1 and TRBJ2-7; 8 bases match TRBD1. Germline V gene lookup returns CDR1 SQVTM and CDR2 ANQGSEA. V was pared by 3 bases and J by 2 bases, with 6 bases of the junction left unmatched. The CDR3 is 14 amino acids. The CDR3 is CSVETDRAAYEQYF. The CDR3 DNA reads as TGCAGCGTTGAGACGGACAGGGCAGCCTACGAGCAGTACTTC.

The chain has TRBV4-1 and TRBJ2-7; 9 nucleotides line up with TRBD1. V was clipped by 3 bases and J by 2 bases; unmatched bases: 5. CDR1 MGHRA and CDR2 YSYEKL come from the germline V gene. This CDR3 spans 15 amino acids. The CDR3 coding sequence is TGCGCCAGCAGCCAGGGCGGGACAGGGACCTACGAGCAGTACTTC. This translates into CASSQGGTGTYEQYF.

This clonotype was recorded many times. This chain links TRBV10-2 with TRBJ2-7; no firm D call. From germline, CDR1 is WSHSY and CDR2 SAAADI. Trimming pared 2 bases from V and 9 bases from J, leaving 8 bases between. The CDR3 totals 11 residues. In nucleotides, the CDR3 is TGCGCCAGCAGTGAGACGTCCATGCAGTACTTC. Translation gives CASSETSMQYF.